This is a list of T cell receptor beta chains from one sample in a study of blood T cell repertoires in COVID-19. Libraries were prepared by immunoSEQ multiplex PCR; TCRdb keeps only in-frame clonotypes and omits some of them. This table holds hundreds of thousands of clones, more than 80% found once. The sequenced sample consisted of peripheral blood. Every receptor here comes from a young woman with active or convalescent COVID-19. The CDR3 runs from the conserved cysteine through the conserved F or W. The D gene is left open where the match is weak. Clone size, where shown, is once, few, many, or a class for clones that have expanded.

d_call	clone_size	v_call	j_call	cdr3_aa	cdr3_nt
NA	NA	TRBV5-5	TRBJ1-2	CASSLASPNYGYTF	TGTGCCAGCAGCTTGGCTTCTCCTAACTATGGCTACACCTTC
NA	NA	TRBV24-1	TRBJ2-7	CATSEEARPSIEQYF	TGTGCCACCAGTGAAGAGGCGAGACCAAGCATCGAGCAGTACTTC
NA	once	TRBV9	TRBJ2-7	CASSAGVSYEQYF	TGTGCCAGCAGCGCAGGGGTCTCCTACGAGCAGTACTTC
TRBD1	NA	TRBV5-1	TRBJ1-5	CASSVAGGAGQPQHF	TGCGCCAGCAGCGTAGCAGGGGGCGCAGGGCAGCCCCAGCATTTT
TRBD1	NA	TRBV18	TRBJ2-5	CASSPQSGGGETQYF	TGTGCCAGCTCACCTCAATCAGGGGGCGGAGAGACCCAGTACTTC
NA	NA	TRBV6-1	TRBJ1-3	CASSEVVSIGTGNTIYF	TGTGCCAGCAGTGAAGTCGTGTCCATCGGGACTGGAAACACCATATATTTT
NA	NA	TRBV19	TRBJ1-2	CASSTGRGGNYGYTF	TGTGCCAGTAGTACCGGGCGGGGAGGAAACTATGGCTACACCTTC
TRBD1	NA	TRBV30	TRBJ1-6	CARDTGQTTSSYNSPLHF	TGTGCCCGAGATACGGGACAGACTACAAGCTCCTATAATTCACCCCTCCACTTT
TRBD1	NA	TRBV5-4	TRBJ1-1	CASSPGTGGISNTEAFF	TGTGCCAGCAGCCCCGGGACAGGGGGGATCTCTAACACTGAAGCTTTCTTT
NA	NA	TRBV5-4	TRBJ1-4	CASSDNSGAEKLFF	TGTGCCAGCAGCGATAATTCAGGCGCTGAAAAACTGTTTTTT
NA	NA	TRBV5-1	TRBJ1-6	CASSLASRSPLHF	TGCGCCAGCAGCTTGGCCAGCAGGTCACCCCTCCACTTT
TRBD1	NA	TRBV6-5	TRBJ1-1	CASSYTLTGGDTEAFF	TGTGCCAGCAGTTACACACTAACAGGGGGAGACACTGAAGCTTTCTTT
NA	NA	TRBV18	TRBJ1-2	CASSINGQGNYGYTF	TGTGCCAGCTCAATTAATGGGCAGGGGAACTATGGCTACACCTTC
NA	NA	TRBV7-9	TRBJ1-2	CASQNRNYGYTF	TGTGCCAGCCAAAACAGGAACTATGGCTACACCTTC
TRBD1	NA	TRBV28	TRBJ1-3	CASSARDRKYSGNTIYF	TGTGCCAGCAGTGCCCGGGACAGGAAATACTCTGGAAACACCATATATTTT
NA	NA	TRBV19	TRBJ1-2	CASTPQVVAGSYGYTF	TGTGCCAGTACCCCCCAGGTAGTCGCCGGGAGCTATGGCTACACCTTC
NA	NA	TRBV11-2	TRBJ2-1	CASSLDSLGEQFF	TGTGCCAGCAGCTTAGATTCTCTCGGTGAGCAGTTCTTC
NA	NA	TRBV10-3	TRBJ2-7	CAISESSPPYEQYF	TGTGCCATCAGTGAGTCGAGTCCCCCCTACGAGCAGTACTTC
TRBD2	NA	TRBV11-2	TRBJ2-7	CASSPTSFPYEQYF	TGTGCCAGCAGCCCGACTAGCTTTCCCTACGAGCAGTACTTC
NA	NA	TRBV5-1	TRBJ2-1	CASRYDSVSYNEQFF	TGCGCCAGCAGATATGACTCTGTCTCCTACAATGAGCAGTTCTTC
NA	NA	TRBV4-1	TRBJ2-7	CASSRDGYEQYF	TGCGCCAGCAGCCGAGACGGCTACGAGCAGTACTTC
TRBD2	NA	TRBV7-6	TRBJ2-1	CASSPAGGPDNEQFF	TGTGCCAGCAGCCCAGCGGGGGGGCCGGACAATGAGCAGTTCTTC
NA	NA	TRBV30	TRBJ2-7	CAWTTGGGEQYF	TGTGCCTGGACTACAGGGGGGGGCGAGCAGTACTTC
TRBD2	NA	TRBV11-2	TRBJ2-7	CASSRVRALAGVYEQYF	TGTGCCAGCAGCCGAGTCAGGGCCCTAGCGGGAGTCTACGAGCAGTACTTC
NA	NA	TRBV6-5	TRBJ1-1	CASSGHPSTEAFF	TGTGCCAGCAGCGGACACCCGAGCACTGAAGCTTTCTTT
NA	NA	TRBV3-1/TRBV3-2	TRBJ2-7	CASSTNYEQYF	TGTGCCAGCAGCACTAACTACGAGCAGTACTTC
TRBD1	NA	TRBV6-5	TRBJ1-2	CASRAAGGFDYGYTF	TGTGCCAGCAGGGCAGCAGGGGGGTTTGACTATGGCTACACCTTC
NA	NA	TRBV7-9	TRBJ2-7	CASSLIETYEQYF	TGTGCCAGCAGCTTAATCGAGACCTACGAGCAGTACTTC
TRBD2	NA	TRBV10-1	TRBJ2-3	CASSAGLAYEKDTQYF	TGCGCCAGCAGTGCGGGACTAGCCTACGAGAAAGATACGCAGTATTTT
NA	NA	TRBV11-2	TRBJ2-7	CASSSNPGLGYEQYF	TGTGCCAGCAGCTCCAATCCAGGGTTAGGTTACGAGCAGTACTTC
NA	NA	TRBV7-2	TRBJ1-1	CASSLVGRAEAFF	TGTGCCAGCAGCTTAGTGGGCAGGGCTGAAGCTTTCTTT
TRBD2	NA	TRBV5-4	TRBJ2-3	CASSLAGGGTDTQYF	TGTGCCAGCAGCTTGGCCGGGGGGGGCACAGATACGCAGTATTTT
NA	NA	TRBV10-3	TRBJ1-2	CAISEFGGQDGYTF	TGTGCCATCAGTGAGTTCGGGGGGCAGGATGGCTACACCTTC
NA	NA	TRBV10-3	TRBJ1-3	CAIGGPDIASGNTIYF	TGTGCCATCGGAGGCCCCGACATCGCCTCTGGAAACACCATATATTTT
TRBD1	NA	TRBV4-1	TRBJ2-7	CASSQDGRGAGGEQYF	TGCGCCAGCAGCCAAGATGGGCGCGGAGCAGGGGGTGAGCAGTACTTC
TRBD1	NA	TRBV5-4	TRBJ1-4	CASSSKTGGAEKLFF	TGTGCCAGCAGCTCAAAGACAGGGGGAGCCGAAAAACTGTTTTTT
TRBD1	NA	TRBV6-6	TRBJ2-1	CASSGGGTGRYNEQFF	TGTGCCAGCAGTGGGGGGGGGACAGGGCGCTACAATGAGCAGTTCTTC
TRBD2	NA	TRBV4-2	TRBJ2-3	CASSHPGLAAKASTDTQYF	TGTGCCAGCAGCCACCCAGGACTAGCGGCTAAAGCTAGCACAGATACGCAGTATTTT
NA	NA	TRBV5-1	TRBJ2-7	CASRSGNSYEQYF	TGCGCCAGCAGGTCGGGGAATTCCTACGAGCAGTACTTC
TRBD2	once	TRBV7-2	TRBJ2-1	CASSFQGGSYNEQFF	TGTGCCAGCAGCTTTCAAGGCGGGAGTTACAATGAGCAGTTCTTC
TRBD2	NA	TRBV10-1	TRBJ2-5	CASSDGGGRETQYF	TGCGCCAGCAGTGATGGCGGGGGGCGAGAGACCCAGTACTTC
NA	NA	TRBV11-3	TRBJ2-7	CASSANSYEQYF	TGTGCCAGCAGCGCGAATTCCTACGAGCAGTACTTC
TRBD1	once	TRBV7-2	TRBJ2-1	CASSLGQGAYEQFF	TGTGCCAGCAGCTTAGGACAGGGGGCCTATGAGCAGTTCTTC
TRBD1	NA	TRBV20-1	TRBJ2-7	CSASWDRNPYEQYF	TGCAGTGCTAGTTGGGACAGGAATCCCTACGAGCAGTACTTC
TRBD1	NA	TRBV4-2	TRBJ1-2	CASYKGQPSDYGYTF	TGTGCCAGCTACAAGGGACAGCCATCGGACTATGGCTACACCTTC
NA	NA	TRBV18	TRBJ1-1	CASSPQARARSHTEAFF	TGTGCCAGCTCACCACAGGCCAGGGCGAGGAGTCACACTGAAGCTTTCTTT
NA	NA	TRBV7-2	TRBJ2-3	CASSLARGGTDTQYF	TGTGCCAGCAGCTTAGCTCGCGGGGGCACAGATACGCAGTATTTT
NA	NA	TRBV7-8	TRBJ2-6	CASGRSGVQVSGANVLTF	TGTGCCAGCGGGAGGTCGGGGGTGCAGGTCTCTGGGGCCAACGTCCTGACTTTC
TRBD1	NA	TRBV10-3	TRBJ1-6	CAISTGDNSPLHF	TGTGCCATCAGCACAGGGGATAATTCACCCCTCCACTTT
NA	NA	TRBV19	TRBJ1-5	CASSTGQFQPQHF	TGTGCCAGTAGTACCGGACAGTTCCAGCCCCAGCATTTT
TRBD1	NA	TRBV6-5	TRBJ2-3	CASSLRDRTTDTQYF	TGTGCCAGCAGCCTCCGGGACAGGACCACAGATACGCAGTATTTT
NA	NA	TRBV7-2	TRBJ1-2	CASSTGQLLGYTF	TGTGCCAGCAGCACCGGACAGCTTCTTGGCTACACCTTC
NA	NA	TRBV27	TRBJ2-2	CASRSGSSAGELFF	TGTGCCAGCCGATCAGGGTCTTCTGCCGGGGAGCTGTTTTTT
TRBD1	NA	TRBV5-4	TRBJ1-1	CASSAGGSGEAFF	TGTGCCAGCAGCGCAGGGGGAAGCGGTGAAGCTTTCTTT
NA	NA	TRBV5-5	TRBJ1-1	CASSGTLMNTEAFF	TGTGCCAGCAGTGGGACACTCATGAACACTGAAGCTTTCTTT
TRBD2	NA	TRBV4-2	TRBJ2-3	CASSQERTSGRTDTQYF	TGTGCCAGCAGCCAAGAAAGGACTAGCGGGAGAACAGATACGCAGTATTTT
NA	few	TRBV6-5	TRBJ1-5	CASSPGEISNQPQHF	TGTGCCAGCAGTCCCGGGGAGATTAGCAATCAGCCCCAGCATTTT
NA	NA	TRBV11-2	TRBJ2-2	CASSSYGELFF	TGTGCCAGCAGCTCGTACGGGGAGCTGTTTTTT
NA	NA	TRBV7-7	TRBJ2-5	CAITTVGETQYF	TGTGCCATCACGACTGTTGGAGAGACCCAGTACTTC
NA	once	TRBV7-8	TRBJ1-2	CASSPSRNYGYTF	TGTGCCAGCAGCCCATCCAGGAACTATGGCTACACCTTC